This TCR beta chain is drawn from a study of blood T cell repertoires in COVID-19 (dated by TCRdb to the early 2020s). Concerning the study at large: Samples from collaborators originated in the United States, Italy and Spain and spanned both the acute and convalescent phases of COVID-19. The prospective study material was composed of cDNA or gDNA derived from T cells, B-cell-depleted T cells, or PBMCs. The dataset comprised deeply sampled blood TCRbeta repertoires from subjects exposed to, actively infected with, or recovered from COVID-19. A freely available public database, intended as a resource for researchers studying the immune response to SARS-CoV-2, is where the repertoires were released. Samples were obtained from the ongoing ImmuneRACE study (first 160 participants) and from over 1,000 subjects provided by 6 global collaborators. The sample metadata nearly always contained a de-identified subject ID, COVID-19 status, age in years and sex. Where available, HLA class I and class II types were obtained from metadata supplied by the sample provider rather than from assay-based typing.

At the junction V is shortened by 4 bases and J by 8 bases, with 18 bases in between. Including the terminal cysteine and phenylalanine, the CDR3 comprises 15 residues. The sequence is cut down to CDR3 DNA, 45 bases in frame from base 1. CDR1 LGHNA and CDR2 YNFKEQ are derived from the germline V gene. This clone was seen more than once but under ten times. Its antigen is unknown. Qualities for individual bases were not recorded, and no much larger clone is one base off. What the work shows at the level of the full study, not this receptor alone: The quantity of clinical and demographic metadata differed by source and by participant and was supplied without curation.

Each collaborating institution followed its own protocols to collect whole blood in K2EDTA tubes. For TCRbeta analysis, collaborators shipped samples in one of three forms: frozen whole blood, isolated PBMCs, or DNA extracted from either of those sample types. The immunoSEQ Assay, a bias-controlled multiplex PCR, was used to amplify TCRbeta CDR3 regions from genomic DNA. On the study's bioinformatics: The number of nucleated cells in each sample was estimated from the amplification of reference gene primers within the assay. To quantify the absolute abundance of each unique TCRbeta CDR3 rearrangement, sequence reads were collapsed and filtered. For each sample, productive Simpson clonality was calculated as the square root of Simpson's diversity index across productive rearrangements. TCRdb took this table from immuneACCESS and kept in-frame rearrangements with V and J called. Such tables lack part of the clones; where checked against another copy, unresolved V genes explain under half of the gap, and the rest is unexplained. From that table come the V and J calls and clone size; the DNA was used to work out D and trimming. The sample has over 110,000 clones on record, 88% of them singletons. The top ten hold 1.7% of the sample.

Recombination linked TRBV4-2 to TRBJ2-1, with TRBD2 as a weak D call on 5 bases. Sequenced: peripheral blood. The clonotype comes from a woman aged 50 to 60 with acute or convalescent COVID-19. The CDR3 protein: CASSRASRQDDEQFF. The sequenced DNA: TGTGCCAGCAGCCGGGCTAGCCGCCAGGACGATGAGCAGTTCTTC.